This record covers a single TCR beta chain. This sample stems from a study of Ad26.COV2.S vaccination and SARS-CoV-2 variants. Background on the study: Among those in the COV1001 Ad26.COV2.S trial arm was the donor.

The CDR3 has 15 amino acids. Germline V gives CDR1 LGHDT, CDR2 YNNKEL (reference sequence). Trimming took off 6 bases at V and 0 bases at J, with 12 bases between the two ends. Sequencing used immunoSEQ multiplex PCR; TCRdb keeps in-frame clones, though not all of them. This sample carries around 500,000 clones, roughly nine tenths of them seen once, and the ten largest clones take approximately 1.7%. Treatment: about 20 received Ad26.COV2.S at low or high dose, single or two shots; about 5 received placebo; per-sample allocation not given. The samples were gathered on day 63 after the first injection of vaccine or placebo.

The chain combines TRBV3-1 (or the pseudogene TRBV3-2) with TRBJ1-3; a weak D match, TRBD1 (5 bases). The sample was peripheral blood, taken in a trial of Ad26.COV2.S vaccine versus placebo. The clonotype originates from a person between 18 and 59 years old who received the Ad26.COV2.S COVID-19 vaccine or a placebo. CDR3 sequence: CASSRGGASGNTIYF. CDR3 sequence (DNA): TGTGCCAGCAGTCGGGGGGGAGCCTCTGGAAACACCATATATTTT.